This TCR beta chain was documented in a study of beta chain features in type 1 diabetes. Whole-study results and caveats: Compared to healthy donors, patients appeared to have naive, central memory and Treg TCRB repertoires that were more alike.

In germline, CDR1 is MNHEY, CDR2 SVGAGI. Germline trimming cut 5 bases from V and 3 bases from J; bases unmatched to any gene: 9. This CDR3 contains 15 residues. Markers CD45RO/CCR7/CD25/CD127/CD95/CD27 served to sort CD4+ naive, central memory, regulatory and stem cell-like memory cells. Worth noting for this clone: What it recognizes is unknown.

The entirety of the isolated RNA underwent reverse transcription, so expressed TCRB transcripts were sequenced. TCRdb's table, derived via immunoSEQ multiplex PCR, lists solely in-frame clones and lacks some. This sample has hundreds of thousands of clones; 15% to 20% occur once, and the top ten carry 0.02% to 0.025%. The chain recombines TRBV6-5 with TRBJ2-7; TRBD1 matches 8 bases. Sequences were obtained from naive CD4+ T cells from blood. The clonotype was recovered from a woman between 18 and 29 years old in good health. The CDR3 sequence is CASSQTGTGLYEQYF. In DNA form, the CDR3 reads TGTGCCAGCAGTCAGACCGGGACAGGACTCTACGAGCAGTACTTC.